The 2 T cell receptor beta chains below all came from one sample that was sequenced in a study of blood T cell dynamics during melanoma immunotherapy. Time point defined: week 3, after first cycle of checkpoint inhibitor. TCRdb's copy holds only in-frame clones and misses some; the assay was immunoSEQ multiplex PCR. The sample has approximately 11,000 clones, approximately 89% seen once. This material consisted of blood, taken from a patient treated with checkpoint blockade. These receptors were collected from a human donor with melanoma.

The chain combines TRBV20-1 with TRBJ2-1; D not certain. Germline assignment: CDR1 DFQATT and CDR2 SNEGSKA (reference sequence). The CDR3 has 10 residues. Trimming stripped 7 bases from V and 7 bases from J, with 8 bases between. The CDR3 bases are TGCAGTGGGTTGGGGAATGAGCAGTTCTTC. This sequence encodes CSGLGNEQFF.

The V gene is TRBV6-5, the J gene TRBJ1-1; D unclear. Germline assignment: CDR1 MNHEY and CDR2 SVGAGI. CDR3 length: 15 residues. The ends were cut back, 5 bases at V and 1 base at J, with 14 bases in the middle. CDR3 region: CASSPDRGGNTEAFF. The CDR3 bases are TGTGCCAGCAGTCCCGACCGAGGTGGGAACACTGAAGCTTTCTTT.